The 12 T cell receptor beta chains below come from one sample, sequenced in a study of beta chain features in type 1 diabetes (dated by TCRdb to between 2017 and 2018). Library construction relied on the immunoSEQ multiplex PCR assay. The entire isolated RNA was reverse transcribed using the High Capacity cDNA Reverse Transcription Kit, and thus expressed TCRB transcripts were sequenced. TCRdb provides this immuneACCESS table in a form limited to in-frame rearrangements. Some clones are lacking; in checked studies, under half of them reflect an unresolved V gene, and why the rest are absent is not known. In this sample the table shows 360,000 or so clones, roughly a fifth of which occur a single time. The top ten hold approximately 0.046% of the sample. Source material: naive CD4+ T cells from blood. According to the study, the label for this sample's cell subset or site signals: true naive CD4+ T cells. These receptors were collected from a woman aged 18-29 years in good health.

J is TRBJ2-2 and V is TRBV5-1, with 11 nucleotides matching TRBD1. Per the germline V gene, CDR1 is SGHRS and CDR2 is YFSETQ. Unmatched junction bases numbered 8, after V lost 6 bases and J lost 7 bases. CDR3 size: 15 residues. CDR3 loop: CASTPGTGGVGELFF. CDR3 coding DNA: TGCGCCAGCACCCCCGGGACAGGGGGTGTCGGGGAGCTGTTTTTT.

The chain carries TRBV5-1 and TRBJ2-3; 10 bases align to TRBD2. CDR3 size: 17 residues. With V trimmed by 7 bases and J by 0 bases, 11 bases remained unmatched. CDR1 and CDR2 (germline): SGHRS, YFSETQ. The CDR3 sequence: CASYRIAGGPSTDTQYF. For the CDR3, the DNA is TGCGCCAGCTACCGTATAGCGGGAGGACCTAGCACAGATACGCAGTATTTT. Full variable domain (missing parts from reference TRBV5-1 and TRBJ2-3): KAGVTQTPRYLIKTRGQQVTLSCSPISGHRSVSWYQQTPGQGLQFLFEYFSETQRNKGNFPGRFSGRQFSNSRSEMNVSTLELGDSALYLCASYRIAGGPSTDTQYFGPGTRLTVL.

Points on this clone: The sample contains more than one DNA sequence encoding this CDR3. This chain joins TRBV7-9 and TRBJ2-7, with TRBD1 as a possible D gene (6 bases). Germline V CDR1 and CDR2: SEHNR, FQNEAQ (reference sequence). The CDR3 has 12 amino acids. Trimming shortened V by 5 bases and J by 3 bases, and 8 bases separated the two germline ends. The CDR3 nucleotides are TGTGCCAGCAGCCAGGACAGCTACGAGCAGTACTTC. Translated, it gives CASSQDSYEQYF.

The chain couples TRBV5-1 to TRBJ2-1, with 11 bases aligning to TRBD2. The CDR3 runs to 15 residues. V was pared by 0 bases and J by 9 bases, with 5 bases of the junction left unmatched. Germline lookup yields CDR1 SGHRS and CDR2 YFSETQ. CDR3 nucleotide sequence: TGCGCCAGCAGCTTGGAACTAGCGGGAGTATCTGAGCAGTTCTTC. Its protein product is CASSLELAGVSEQFF. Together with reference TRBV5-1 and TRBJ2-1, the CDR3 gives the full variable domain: KAGVTQTPRYLIKTRGQQVTLSCSPISGHRSVSWYQQTPGQGLQFLFEYFSETQRNKGNFPGRFSGRQFSNSRSEMNVSTLELGDSALYLCASSLELAGVSEQFFGPGTRLTVL.

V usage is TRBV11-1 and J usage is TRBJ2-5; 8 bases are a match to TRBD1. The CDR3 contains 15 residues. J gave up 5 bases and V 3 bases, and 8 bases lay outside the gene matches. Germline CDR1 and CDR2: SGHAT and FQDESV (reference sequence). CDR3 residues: CASSFNRGNRETQYF. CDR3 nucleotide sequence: TGTGCCAGCAGCTTTAACAGGGGGAATAGGGAGACCCAGTACTTC.

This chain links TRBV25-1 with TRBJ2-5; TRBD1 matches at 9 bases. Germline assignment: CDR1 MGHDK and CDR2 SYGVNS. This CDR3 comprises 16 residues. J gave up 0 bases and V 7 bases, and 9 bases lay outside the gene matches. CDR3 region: CASTPRDRANQETQYF. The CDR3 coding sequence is TGTGCCAGCACCCCTCGGGACAGGGCGAACCAAGAGACCCAGTACTTC.

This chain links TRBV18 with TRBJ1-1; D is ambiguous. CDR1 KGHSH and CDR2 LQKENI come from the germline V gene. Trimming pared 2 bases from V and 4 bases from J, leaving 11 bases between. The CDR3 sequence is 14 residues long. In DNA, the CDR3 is TGTGCCAGCTCACCAGGTCAGGATGGCACTGAAGCTTTCTTT. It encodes CASSPGQDGTEAFF.

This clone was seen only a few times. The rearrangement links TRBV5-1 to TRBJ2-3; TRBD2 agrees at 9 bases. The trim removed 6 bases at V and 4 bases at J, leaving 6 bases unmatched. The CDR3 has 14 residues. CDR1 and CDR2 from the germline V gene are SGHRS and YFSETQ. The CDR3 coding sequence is TGCGCCAGCACCCGGACTAGCGAAGCAGATACGCAGTATTTT. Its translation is CASTRTSEADTQYF. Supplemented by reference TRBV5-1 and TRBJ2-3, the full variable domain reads KAGVTQTPRYLIKTRGQQVTLSCSPISGHRSVSWYQQTPGQGLQFLFEYFSETQRNKGNFPGRFSGRQFSNSRSEMNVSTLELGDSALYLCASTRTSEADTQYFGPGTRLTVL.

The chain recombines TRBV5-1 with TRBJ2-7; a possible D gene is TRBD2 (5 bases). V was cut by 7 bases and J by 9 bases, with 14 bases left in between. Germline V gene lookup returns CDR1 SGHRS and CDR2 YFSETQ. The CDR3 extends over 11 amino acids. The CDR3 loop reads CASRWEQMQYF. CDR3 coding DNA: TGCGCCAGCCGTTGGGAGCAGATGCAGTACTTC. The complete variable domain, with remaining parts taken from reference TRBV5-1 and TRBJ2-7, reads KAGVTQTPRYLIKTRGQQVTLSCSPISGHRSVSWYQQTPGQGLQFLFEYFSETQRNKGNFPGRFSGRQFSNSRSEMNVSTLELGDSALYLCASRWEQMQYFGPGTRLTVT.

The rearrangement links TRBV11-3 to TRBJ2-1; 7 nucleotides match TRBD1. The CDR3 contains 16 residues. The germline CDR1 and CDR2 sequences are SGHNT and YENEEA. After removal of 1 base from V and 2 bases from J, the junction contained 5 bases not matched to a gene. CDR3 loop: CASSLGGTAAYNEQFF. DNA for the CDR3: TGTGCCAGCAGCTTAGGAGGGACAGCCGCCTACAATGAGCAGTTCTTC.

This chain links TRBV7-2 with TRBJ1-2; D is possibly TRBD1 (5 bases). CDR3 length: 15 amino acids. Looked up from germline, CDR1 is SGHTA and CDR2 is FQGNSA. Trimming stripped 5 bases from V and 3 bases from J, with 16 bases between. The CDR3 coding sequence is TGTGCCAGCAGCGAAGAGGTTGCAGGGTACTATGGCTACACCTTC. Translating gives CASSEEVAGYYGYTF.

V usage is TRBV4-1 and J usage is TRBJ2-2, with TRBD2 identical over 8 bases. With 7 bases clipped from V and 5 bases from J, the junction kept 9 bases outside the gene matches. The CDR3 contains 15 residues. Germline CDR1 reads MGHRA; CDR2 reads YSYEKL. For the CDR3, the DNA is TGCGCCAGCACCAACGGGGGGGCCCAAACCGGGGAGCTGTTTTTT. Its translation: CASTNGGAQTGELFF.